The present TCR beta chain was sequenced within a study of shared clonotypes between healthy human individuals (dated by TCRdb to the early 2020s). In the study overall: A few men and two women, aged 18 to 49 years, made up the cohort. Each donor's leukapheresis produced roughly between roughly 0.9 and 8.9 billion PBMCs. To estimate repertoire size and how much clonotype sharing occurs between individuals, the study deeply sequenced the blood TCR repertoires of 4 to 6 healthy adults. To increase sequencing depth and limit assay-specific biases, TCR repertoire library preparation and sequencing were carried out by different laboratories using diverse techniques.

Using the deep immunoSEQ assay, multiplex PCR amplified TCR CDR3 regions from genomic DNA. Extracted genomic DNA from each cell subset was distributed evenly across all wells of several immunoSEQ 96-well plates, and each plate was treated as a replicate. For unsorted PBMC, approximately 0.3 ug genomic DNA, equal to 25,000 to 35,000 T cell genomes, was loaded into each replicate PCR. Ten immunoSEQ deep assay plates were used to sequence the unsorted PBMC genomic DNA. Purified libraries were quantified with a Qubit 3.0 fluorometer, sized on a Bioanalyzer 2100, and re-quantified with the KAPA Library Quantification kit. Each immunoSEQ 96-well plate was sequenced on its own single-read 150-cycle Illumina NextSeq 550 flow cell. Per the original workflow: The immunoSEQ output contained only junctional sequences without quality scores, so filtering could not match that applied to full-length reads. To assign V/J genes and CDR3, sequences were annotated using PyIR, a Python wrapper for IgBLAST v1.9, with IMGT germline references. Reads with weak V/J assignments (E-value above 1e-6), missing CDR3, stop codons, out-of-frame junctions, or ambiguous translated residues were removed. V3J clonotypes were defined by identical inferred V gene, J gene, and CDR3 amino acid sequence. Percentage overlap between repertoires was computed as shared unique clonotypes divided by the size of the smaller repertoire. Three approaches were used to assess repertoire richness: RTK rarefaction, the Chao1 estimator, and Recon v2.1 estimates of unobserved clonotypes. Held by TCRdb, this immuneACCESS table contains in-frame sequences only and omits some clones. Under half of the omission traces to an unresolved V gene where checked; the cause of the rest is unknown. V and J calls and clone size are given by that table; D and trimming were obtained from the DNA. The sample includes 470,000 or so clones, with approximately 81% observed a single time. Together, the top ten hold over 9.5% of the sample.

Reading from cysteine to phenylalanine, the CDR3 counts 14 amino acids. The DNA shown is the 42-base CDR3, in frame from base 1. As encoded in the germline V gene, CDR1 is SGHAT while CDR2 is FQNNGV. Healthy HIV-negative adults with no recently reported acute infections or vaccinations were included as donors. All donors were Caucasian adults living in Nashville, Tennessee, USA. For unsorted samples, about 90 million PBMCs were counted and genomic DNA was extracted with the QIAamp DNA Blood Mini kit. After blood collection by leukapheresis, PBMCs were isolated using Ficoll-Histopaque density gradient centrifugation and then cryopreserved in the vapor phase of liquid nitrogen. Concerning this clone itself: The target of this receptor is not known. With only one base between it and a far larger clone, this is likely a read error.

The investigation overall reported the following: The genetic and exposure-history diversity represented was limited by the small number of donors. Sampling was restricted to blood, and TCR repertoires in tissues likely differ from the TCR repertoires found in blood. Based on pairwise subsampling, the degree of clonotype sharing among donors was expected to be affected by sequencing depth.

The receptor comes from a woman in her thirties or forties in good health. Some clones in this sample may be carry-over from other donors' samples. Sequences were obtained from PBMCs. The rearrangement combines TRBV11-2 with TRBJ2-7; a weak D assignment points to TRBD2 (6 bases agree). The sequence in DNA is TGTGCCAGCAGCGTACCGGGACTCACCTACGAGCATTACTTC. The resulting protein is CASSVPGLTYEHYF. The entire variable domain, with the stretches around the CDR3 drawn from the reference TRBV11-2 and TRBJ2-7 proteins, is EAGVAQSPRYKIIEKRQSVAFWCNPISGHATLYWYQQILGQGPKLLIQFQNNGVVDDSQLPKDRFSAERLKGVDSTLKIQPAKLEDSAVYLCASSVPGLTYEHYFGPGTRLTVT.